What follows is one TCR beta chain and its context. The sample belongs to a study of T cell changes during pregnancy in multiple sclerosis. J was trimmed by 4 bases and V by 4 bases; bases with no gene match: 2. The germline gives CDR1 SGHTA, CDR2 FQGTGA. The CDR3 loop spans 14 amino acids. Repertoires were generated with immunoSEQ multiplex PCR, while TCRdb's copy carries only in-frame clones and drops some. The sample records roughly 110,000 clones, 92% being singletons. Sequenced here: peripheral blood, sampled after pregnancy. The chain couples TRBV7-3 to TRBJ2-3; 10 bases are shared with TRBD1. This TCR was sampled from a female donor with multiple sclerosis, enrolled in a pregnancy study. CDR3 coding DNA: TGTGCCAGCAGCTCAGGACAGGGGGCAGATACGCAGTATTTT. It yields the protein CASSSGQGADTQYF.